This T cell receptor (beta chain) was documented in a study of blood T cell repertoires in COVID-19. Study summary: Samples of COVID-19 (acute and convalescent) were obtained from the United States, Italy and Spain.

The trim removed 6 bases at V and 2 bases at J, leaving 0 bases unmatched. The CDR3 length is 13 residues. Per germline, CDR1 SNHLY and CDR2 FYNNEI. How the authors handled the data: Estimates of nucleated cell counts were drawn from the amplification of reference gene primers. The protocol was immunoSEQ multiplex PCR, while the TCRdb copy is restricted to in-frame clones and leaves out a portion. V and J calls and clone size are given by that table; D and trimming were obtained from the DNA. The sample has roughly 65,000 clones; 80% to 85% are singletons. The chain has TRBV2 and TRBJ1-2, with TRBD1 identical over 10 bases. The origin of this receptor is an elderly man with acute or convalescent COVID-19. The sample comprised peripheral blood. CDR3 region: CASRGQGNYGYTF. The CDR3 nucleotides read TGTGCCAGCAGGGGACAGGGGAACTATGGCTACACCTTC.